The 21 T cell receptor beta chains below were found in one sample sequenced in a study of T-cell memory formation after mild COVID-19. TCRdb analysed the 5' RACE reads with MiXCR anew, one entry per CDR3 protein. In the table there are roughly 620,000 distinct CDR3 sequences, about a sixth of which are singletons. The sequencing input was PBMCs or a T cell subset sorted from them (not recorded which). Source of these receptors: an adult woman who had mild COVID-19 (a few samples of this study predate the infection). Cell type and time point are not known.

The chain couples TRBV19 to TRBJ1-2, with TRBD1 matching 7 bases. CDR1 and CDR2 from the germline V gene are LNHDA and SQIVND (reference sequence). This CDR3 region has 13 residues. The V and J ends lost 3 bases and 3 bases, in that order; junction bases with no gene match: 1. CDR3 loop: CASSMDRYYGYTF. DNA for the CDR3: TGTGCCAGTAGTATGGACAGGTACTATGGCTACACCTTC.

This clonotype turned up a few times. The chain combines TRBV27 with TRBJ1-1; possible D gene TRBD1, 6 bases. The germline V gene encodes CDR1 MNHEY and CDR2 SMNVEV (reference sequence). The CDR3 is 14 residues long. Trimming pared 6 bases from V and 3 bases from J, leaving 14 bases between. CDR3 nucleotide sequence: TGTGCCAGCAGGACAGGCGGGTGGGACACTGAAGCTTTCTTT. The encoded protein is CASRTGGWDTEAFF.

The J gene is TRBJ2-1, the V gene TRBV7-2; 8 nucleotides line up with TRBD1. The V segment lost 4 bases and the J segment 8 bases; nucleotides outside the gene matches: 13. The length of the CDR3 is 16 residues. Germline V gene data show CDR1 as SGHTA and CDR2 as FQGNSA. The CDR3 protein is CASSSQKRTGLDEQFF. For the CDR3, the DNA is TGTGCCAGCAGCTCTCAAAAGAGGACAGGGCTCGATGAGCAGTTCTTC.

The rearrangement uses TRBV20-1 and TRBJ2-7; unclear D gene. V lost 1 base to trimming and J lost 1 base, with 8 bases between them. The germline gives CDR1 DFQATT, CDR2 SNEGSKA (reference sequence). The CDR3 has 13 residues. CDR3 amino acids: CSARGHLSYEQYF. CDR3 sequence (DNA): TGCAGTGCTAGAGGACACTTGTCCTACGAGCAGTACTTC.

The sample holds a few counts of this clonotype. The CDR3 DNA sequence: TGTGCCAGCAGAGAGACAGGGTGGAACACTGAAGCTTTCTTT. It is translated as CASRETGWNTEAFF. V gene TRBV5-6 combines with J gene TRBJ1-1; 7 nucleotides line up with TRBD1. Trimming removed 5 bases from V and 1 base from J; junction bases left unmatched: 5. Per germline, CDR1 SGHDT and CDR2 YYEEEE. This CDR3 is 14 amino acids long.

There are a few counts of this clonotype. The rearrangement links TRBV6-2 or TRBV6-3 to TRBJ2-7; D unclear. Trimming took 6 bases from V and 6 from J, leaving 9 bases between them. Germline-derived CDR1 and CDR2 are MNHEY and SVGEGT. The CDR3 spans 11 residues. The CDR3 sequence: CASRNSVEQYF. Here the CDR3 DNA reads TGTGCCAGCAGAAACAGTGTCGAGCAGTACTTC.

The rearrangement uses TRBV6-6 and TRBJ1-2; 7 bases fit TRBD1. Germline V gives CDR1 MNHNY, CDR2 SVGAGI (reference sequence). V lost 6 bases and J lost 2; bases outside the gene matches: 6. This CDR3 comprises 14 residues. The CDR3 here is CASRSRGKNYGYTF. CDR3 nucleotide sequence: TGTGCCAGCAGATCCAGGGGGAAAAACTATGGCTACACCTTC.

This clonotype was detected only a few times. This rearrangement joins TRBV3-1 to TRBJ1-2, with a possible D match to TRBD1 (5 bases). In germline, CDR1 is LGHDT, CDR2 YNNKEL (reference sequence). V was pared by 0 bases and J by 6 bases, with 14 bases between. The CDR3 is 15 residues long. The CDR3 DNA reads as TGTGCCAGCAGCCAAGATGCGGCAGGGTTTAATGGCTACACCTTC. Protein sequence: CASSQDAAGFNGYTF.

In this sample, this clonotype turned up a few times. The chain uses TRBV5-6 and TRBJ2-1; D call uncertain. The CDR3 is 11 residues long. Germline assignment: CDR1 SGHDT and CDR2 YYEEEE. V was shortened by 5 bases and J by 9 bases, with 9 bases between the two germline ends. CDR3 sequence (DNA): TGTGCCAGCAGTTCACCCATTGAGCAGTTCTTC. Translated: CASSSPIEQFF. Looking up the rest from reference TRBV5-6 and TRBJ2-1 gives the full variable domain: DAGVTQSPTHLIKTRGQQVTLRCSPKSGHDTVSWYQQALGQGPQFIFQYYEEEERQRGNFPDRFSGHQFPNYSSELNVNALLLGDSALYLCASSSPIEQFFGPGTRLTVL.

This clonotype was detected only a few times. This chain links TRBV30 with TRBJ1-1; unclear D gene. The germline V gene has CDR1 GTSNPN and CDR2 SVGIG (reference sequence). The CDR3 spans 12 residues. V was shortened by 0 bases and J by 6 bases, with 8 bases between the two germline ends. Here the CDR3 reads CAWSVPFAEAFF. The CDR3 region has the DNA TGTGCCTGGAGTGTCCCATTTGCTGAAGCTTTCTTT.

The chain employs TRBV5-6 and TRBJ2-7, with D uncertain. This CDR3 is built from 13 residues. V shed 1 base and J shed 2 bases, with 7 bases lying between them. CDR1 SGHDT and CDR2 YYEEEE come from the germline V gene. In nucleotides, the CDR3 is TGTGCCAGCAGCTTGCGTCCAACCTACGAGCAGTACTTC. This codes for CASSLRPTYEQYF.

The chain combines TRBV4-1 with TRBJ2-2, with D perhaps given as TRBD1 or TRBD2 (5 bases each). CDR1 is MGHRA, CDR2 YSYEKL, per germline. The V gene lost 4 bases and the J gene lost 0 bases, with 18 bases spanning the gap. The length of the CDR3 is 18 residues. In DNA form, the CDR3 reads TGCGCCAGCAGCCGGCAGGGTGGTGGACTCGCGAACACCGGGGAGCTGTTTTTT. Encoded protein: CASSRQGGGLANTGELFF.

J is TRBJ2-3 and V is TRBV18; TRBD2 is a possible D gene (5 bases). The CDR3 runs to 14 residues. V lost 3 bases and J 1 base, leaving 8 bases between the germline ends. The germline V gene has CDR1 KGHSH and CDR2 LQKENI. The CDR3 DNA follows: TGTGCCAGCTCACCGCTCGGGGGCACAGATACGCAGTATTTT. Encoded protein: CASSPLGGTDTQYF.

This clonotype appeared a few times. The rearrangement uses TRBV20-1 and TRBJ2-3; no firm D call. V was trimmed by 5 bases and J by 2 bases, leaving 14 bases between them. In germline, CDR1 is DFQATT, CDR2 SNEGSKA (reference sequence). The CDR3 totals 14 residues. This chain's CDR3 is CSAPGRLLTDTQYF. In DNA form, the CDR3 reads TGCAGTGCTCCAGGACGGCTACTCACAGATACGCAGTATTTT.

The chain recombines TRBV5-5 with TRBJ2-3, with 10 bases fitting TRBD2. The J segment lost 6 bases and the V segment lost 0 bases, leaving 10 bases of the junction unmatched. The CDR3 extends over 17 amino acids. Germline V gives CDR1 SGHKS, CDR2 YYEKEE (reference sequence). CDR3 nucleotide sequence: TGTGCCAGCAGCTTGGCCACTGCTAGCGGGAGCTTGGATACGCAGTATTTT. Residues: CASSLATASGSLDTQYF.

In its sample, this clonotype was seen a few times. The genes are TRBV5-5 and TRBJ2-2, with TRBD1 identical over 11 bases. V lost 5 bases, J lost 6 bases, and 9 bases stayed unmatched. The CDR3 has 16 residues. Germline V gene data show CDR1 as SGHKS and CDR2 as YYEKEE (reference sequence). The CDR3 region is CASRRGQGAIAGELFF. The CDR3 DNA sequence: TGTGCCAGCAGACGCGGACAGGGGGCAATTGCCGGGGAGCTGTTTTTT.

In its sample, this clonotype was seen a few times. The rearrangement uses TRBV7-3 and TRBJ1-1, with a possible D match to TRBD1 (5 bases). The CDR3 is 13 residues long. Trimming removed 8 bases at V and 1 base at J, with 11 bases between. Germline V CDR1 and CDR2: SGHTA, FQGTGA. CDR3 loop: CASGQGTNTEAFF. CDR3 sequence (DNA): TGTGCCAGCGGGCAGGGAACGAACACTGAAGCTTTCTTT.

In this sample, this clonotype turned up a few times. The rearrangement uses TRBV27 and TRBJ2-7, with D perhaps assigned TRBD1 or TRBD2 (5 bases each). CDR3 length equals 16 residues. The V gene's germline CDR1 is MNHEY and CDR2 SMNVEV (reference sequence). The V end lost 6 bases, the J end lost 3 bases, and 21 bases lay between the germline ends. CDR3 loop: CASSPGWGTTDYEQYF. The CDR3 DNA reads TGTGCCAGCAGCCCCGGGTGGGGGACCACCGACTACGAGCAGTACTTC.

The V and J genes are TRBV5-1 and TRBJ2-7; TRBD2 agrees at 8 bases. CDR3 size: 14 residues. Germline-derived CDR1 and CDR2 are SGHRS and YFSETQ. The V and J ends lost 4 bases and 3 bases, in that order; junction bases with no gene match: 6. The CDR3 bases are TGCGCCAGCAGCGTTAGCGGGAATTACTACGAGCAGTACTTC. It yields the protein CASSVSGNYYEQYF. The variable domain in full, completed from reference TRBV5-1 and TRBJ2-7, reads KAGVTQTPRYLIKTRGQQVTLSCSPISGHRSVSWYQQTPGQGLQFLFEYFSETQRNKGNFPGRFSGRQFSNSRSEMNVSTLELGDSALYLCASSVSGNYYEQYFGPGTRLTVT.

In regard to this clonotype: A read error may account for a junction end that differs from germline. J is TRBJ2-1 and V is TRBV3-1; 9 bases agree with TRBD1. CDR1 is LGHDT and CDR2 is YNNKEL in the germline V gene (reference sequence). The CDR3 is 16 residues long. CDR3 bases: TGTGCCAGCAGCCAAGAAGGACAGGGGTCCTTCAATGAGCAGTTCTTC. As protein: CASSQEGQGSFNEQFF.

The chain has TRBV20-1 and TRBJ2-1, with D perhaps assigned TRBD1 or TRBD2 (6 bases each). Germline loops: CDR1 DFQATT, CDR2 SNEGSKA (reference sequence). The CDR3 is 12 amino acids. Trimming removed 5 bases at V and 5 bases at J, with 10 bases between. The CDR3 region has the DNA TGCAGTGCTCTAGGGGGGCACAATGAGCAGTTCTTC. Its protein is CSALGGHNEQFF.